These T cell receptor beta chains were read from a single sample in a study of CD8+CD57+ T cells in acquired aplastic anemia. MiXCR was run by TCRdb on the reads, yielding one entry per CDR3 protein. The table shows some 130,000 distinct CDR3 sequences, with 48% occurring only once. Source material: sorted CD4+, CD8+, or CD8+CD57+ T cells (not recorded which) from PBMCs. These receptors were taken from a human donor in good health, serving as a control. Each CDR3 is given with its conserved first and last residue. Each record gives: V gene, CDR3 protein.

>TRBV14
CASSQDWGGTDTQYF
>TRBV9
CASSTTGHETQYF
>TRBV15
CATSREDGGAFNEQYF
>TRBV14
CASSHGGRGGYTF
>TRBV12-3/TRBV12-4
CASSLGDRGVRDGYTF
>TRBV7-9
CASSSSTGGAGYGYTF
>TRBV2
CASRDLAAFF
>TRBV4-3
CASSRDRVAGNTIYF
>TRBV25-1
CASTGGGGNQPQHF
>TRBV7-2
CASSPRFGTEYGYTF
>TRBV5-1
CASSLGGDRWYEQYF
>TRBV19
CASSIDHGGADVEAFF
>TRBV20-1
CSARTGNNYGYTF
>TRBV5-5
CASSPGTGAGSPLHF
>TRBV7-8
CASSLARGNTIYF
>TRBV7-3
CASSLRAGDSGGELFF
>TRBV4-2
CASSQEVGRTDTQYF
>TRBV9
CASSTTGQGKYQPQHF
>TRBV25-1
CASSDGSRDGYTEAFF
>TRBV6-2/TRBV6-3
CASSTGTGKTPTAYNEQFF
>TRBV7-9
CASSQGREDGYTF
>TRBV5-1
CASSSRKWTGIPGELFF
>TRBV7-2
CASSPGTYGYTF
>TRBV27
CASSFRGQSTAFF
>TRBV6-1
CASRLLGQGHGEQYF
>TRBV12-3/TRBV12-4
CASSLRGLAGDSYEQYF
>TRBV19
CASSKPGRGDQPQHF
>TRBV5-1
CASSSGAGVGEQFF
>TRBV6-1
CASSRATGPWDTGELFF
>TRBV29-1
CSVRTTGLYGYTF
>TRBV27
CASSNPPGQVNIEAFF
>TRBV7-6
CARDYTGLAGGQETQYF